The source of this T cell receptor beta chain is a study of CD8 T cells in cerebrospinal fluid in Alzheimer's disease. Overall study: Plate-based nested PCR sequencing and droplet-based sequencing measured CSF T cell clonal expansion.

Germline CDR1 and CDR2: MNHEY and SVGAGI. CDR3 length equals 16 residues. With the 10x single-cell sequencing reads reprocessed, TCRdb shows one record per CDR3 protein and no DNA. This sample's clone table lists about 1,400 distinct CDR3 sequences. Sequences were obtained from cerebrospinal fluid. The chain recombines TRBV6-5 with TRBJ2-7; TCRdb's assignment of TRBD1 cannot be checked, as there is no DNA. This TCR was sampled from a human donor with mild cognitive impairment. CDR3 protein: CASSYSTGTGAYEQYF.